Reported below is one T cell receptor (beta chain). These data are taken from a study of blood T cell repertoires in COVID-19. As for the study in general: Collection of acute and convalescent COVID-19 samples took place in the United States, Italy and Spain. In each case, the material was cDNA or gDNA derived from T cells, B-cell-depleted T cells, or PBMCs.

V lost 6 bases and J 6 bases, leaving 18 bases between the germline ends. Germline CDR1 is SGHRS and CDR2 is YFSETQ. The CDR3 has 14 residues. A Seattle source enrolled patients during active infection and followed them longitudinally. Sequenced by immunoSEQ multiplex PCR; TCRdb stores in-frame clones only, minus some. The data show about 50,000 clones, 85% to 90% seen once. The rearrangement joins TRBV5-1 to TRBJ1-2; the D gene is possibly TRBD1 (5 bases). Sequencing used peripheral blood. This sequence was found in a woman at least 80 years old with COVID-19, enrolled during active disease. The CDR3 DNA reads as TGCGCCAGCACCCCAGGACAACCTGCGGATGGCTACACCTTC. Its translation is CASTPGQPADGYTF.